This T cell receptor beta chain comes out of a study of response to subunit inactivated influenza vaccine (dated by TCRdb to 2016 to 2019). Broadly, across the study: Deep quantitative T cell receptor repertoire profiling was used in the study to track responses to a trivalent subunit inactivated influenza vaccine. Overall results and qualifications from the work: The authors proposed that each seasonal influenza vaccination may bring in only a limited number of new T cells.

Libraries were built with RT-PCR. Reads for this sample came from an Illumina HiSeq 2500. Through fastp at Q25 and MiXCR, TCRdb rebuilt clones from the public reads, retaining in-frame beta chains. Identical CDR3 proteins give one entry, which carries the most common genes and DNA. In this sample the table shows 180,000 or so distinct CDR3 sequences, over 9.5% of which occur a single time. The ten largest clones take up less than 30% of the sample. On this clonotype itself: The antigen it recognizes is unknown. Base qualities are not at hand, and no much larger clone is one base apart.

Reading the germline V gene gives CDR1 MGHRA and CDR2 YSYEKL. Including cysteine and phenylalanine, the CDR3 has 15 amino acids. Of the read, only the CDR3 DNA is kept; its 45 bases are in frame from base 1. Relative to germline, V is 1 base shorter and J is 2 bases shorter, with 9 bases between their ends. This sample was also put to use in a study of T cells expressing NK-cell markers. The second investigation adds: TCR beta cDNA libraries were made by 5'RACE template switching that added a universal primer site and unique molecular identifiers. In sorted CD3+CD56+NKG2C+, CD3+CD56+NKG2C- and CD3+CD56-NKG2C+ T-cell subsets from about 8 donors, TCR beta-chain repertoires were profiled. Seven of the eight sequenced donors were HCMV-seropositive and one was HCMV-seronegative. In several experiments an anti-gammadeltaTCR antibody was added to restrict sorting to alphabetaTCR-expressing T cells. For about 6 donors, the dominant CD3+CD56+NKG2C+ clonotypes were among the top 10 CD8+ clonotypes and accounted for roughly 1.0-7.5% of CD8+ T cells. Those dominant clonotypes were again the most abundant among CD3+CD56-NKG2C+ cells in a handful of donors, at about 28.3-65%. Whether the expanded NKG2C-expressing T cell clones were specific for HCMV antigens remained unclear. All eight donors whose samples were sequenced were randomly selected healthy volunteers, three of them men and five women. A commercial ELISA kit detecting HCMV-specific IgG in serum was used to determine HCMV serostatus. Peripheral blood mononuclear cells were isolated from blood by Ficoll density gradient centrifugation. Using Miltenyi isolation kits, CD4+ and CD8+ T cells were isolated from PBMC through magnetic immunoseparation. cDNA synthesis was primed from the TCR beta constant segment and was followed by two successive PCR amplification steps. Libraries were sequenced as 2 x 150 bp reads on Illumina HiSeq 2000/2500, MiSeq or NextSeq. MIGEC was used to demultiplex reads and group the reads by UMI, and MiTCR was used to assemble and quantify clonotypes. To exclude erroneous sequences, only TCR cDNA sequences supported by at least two reads were retained. The tcR package was used for downstream repertoire analysis, with clonotypes matched between fractions based on CDR3 nucleotide sequence plus V segment. VDJmatch was used to annotate antigen specificity against VDJdb, with one amino acid substitution in CDR3 allowed.

The TCR was taken from a middle-aged man who received an inactivated influenza vaccine. Donor details come from another sample of the same person, matched by shared clones. The V gene is TRBV4-1 and the J gene is TRBJ2-1; 5 matching bases give a weak D call of TRBD2. Sample: CD8+ T cells sorted from PBMCs, taken 12 days after vaccination. The DNA is TGCGCCAGCAGCCAAGGGGGAGAAACCTACAATGAGCAGTTCTTC. This yields the protein CASSQGGETYNEQFF.